This T cell receptor beta chain originates from a study of T cell responses to AZD1222 COVID-19 vaccine. Study-wide results and limits: Nearly half of unique spike-specific TCRs reportedly avoided B.1.351 and B.1.1.7 mutated regions. Donors skewed white British and female; clonal diversity was possibly underestimated.

On this clone: What it binds is not known.

Data came from immunoSEQ multiplex PCR; TCRdb stores just in-frame clones and leaves some out. Among around 88,000 clones listed, approximately 88% were seen once. The CDR3 has 15 amino acids. Germline CDR1 reads SGHRS; CDR2 reads YFSETQ. V was shortened by 2 bases and J by 3 bases, with 14 bases between the two germline ends. This receptor was identified in an adult in good health. The V gene is TRBV5-1, the J gene TRBJ1-1; no reliable D call. The specimen comprised peripheral blood, sampled on day 0 of AZD1222 vaccination. The CDR3 coding sequence is TGCGCCAGCAGCTTTTCGTCCCGGACGGACACTGAAGCTTTCTTT. Translated: CASSFSSRTDTEAFF.